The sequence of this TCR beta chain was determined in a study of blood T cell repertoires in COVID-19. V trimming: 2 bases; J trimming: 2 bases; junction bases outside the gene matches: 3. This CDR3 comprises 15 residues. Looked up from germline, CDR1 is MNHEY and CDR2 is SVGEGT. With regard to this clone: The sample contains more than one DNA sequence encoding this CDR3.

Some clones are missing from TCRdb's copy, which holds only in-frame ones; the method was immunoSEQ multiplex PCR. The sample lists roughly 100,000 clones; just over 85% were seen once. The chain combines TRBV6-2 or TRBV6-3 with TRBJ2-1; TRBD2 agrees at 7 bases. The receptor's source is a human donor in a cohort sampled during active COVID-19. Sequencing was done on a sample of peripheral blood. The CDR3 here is CASSYGGGAYNEQFF. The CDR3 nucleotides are TGTGCCAGCAGTTACGGCGGGGGAGCCTACAATGAGCAGTTCTTC.